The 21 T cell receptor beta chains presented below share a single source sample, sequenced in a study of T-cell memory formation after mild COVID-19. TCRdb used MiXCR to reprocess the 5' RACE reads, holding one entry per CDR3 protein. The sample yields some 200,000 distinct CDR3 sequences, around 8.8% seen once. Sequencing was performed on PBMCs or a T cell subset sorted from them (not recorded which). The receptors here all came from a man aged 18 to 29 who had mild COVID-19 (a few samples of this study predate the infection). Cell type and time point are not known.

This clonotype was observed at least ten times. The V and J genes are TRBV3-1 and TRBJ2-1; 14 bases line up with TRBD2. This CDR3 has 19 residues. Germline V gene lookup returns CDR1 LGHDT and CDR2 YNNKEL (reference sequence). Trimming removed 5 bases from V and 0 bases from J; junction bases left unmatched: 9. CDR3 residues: CASSRGLAGGKRSYNEQFF. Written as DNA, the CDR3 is TGTGCCAGCAGCAGAGGACTAGCGGGGGGCAAACGCTCCTACAATGAGCAGTTCTTC.

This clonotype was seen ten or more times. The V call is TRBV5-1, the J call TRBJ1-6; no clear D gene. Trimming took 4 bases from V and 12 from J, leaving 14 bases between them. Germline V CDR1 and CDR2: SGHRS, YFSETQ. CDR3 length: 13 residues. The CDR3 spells CASSDGSSLPLHF. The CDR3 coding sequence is TGCGCCAGCAGCGACGGATCCTCATTACCCCTCCACTTT.

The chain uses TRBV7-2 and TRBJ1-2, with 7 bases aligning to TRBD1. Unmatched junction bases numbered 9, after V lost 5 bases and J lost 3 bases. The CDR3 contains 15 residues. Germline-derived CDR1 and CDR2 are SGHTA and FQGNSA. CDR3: CASSPGQAQYYGYTF. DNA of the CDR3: TGTGCCAGCAGCCCAGGACAGGCCCAATACTATGGCTACACCTTC.

The chain's CDR3 is CASSLGPQTGDTEAFF. CDR3 nucleotide sequence: TGCGCCAGCAGCTTGGGCCCCCAGACAGGGGATACTGAAGCTTTCTTT. The gene calls are TRBV5-1 and TRBJ1-1, with 8 positions matching TRBD1. J lost 5 bases, V lost 0 bases, and 9 bases had no gene match. Looked up from germline, CDR1 is SGHRS and CDR2 is YFSETQ. The CDR3 spans 16 residues.

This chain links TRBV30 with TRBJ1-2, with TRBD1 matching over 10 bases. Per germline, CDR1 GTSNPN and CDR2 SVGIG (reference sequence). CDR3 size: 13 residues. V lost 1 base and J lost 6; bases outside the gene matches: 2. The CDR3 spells CAWSGGTGDGYTF. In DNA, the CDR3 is TGTGCCTGGAGTGGTGGGACAGGGGATGGCTACACCTTC.

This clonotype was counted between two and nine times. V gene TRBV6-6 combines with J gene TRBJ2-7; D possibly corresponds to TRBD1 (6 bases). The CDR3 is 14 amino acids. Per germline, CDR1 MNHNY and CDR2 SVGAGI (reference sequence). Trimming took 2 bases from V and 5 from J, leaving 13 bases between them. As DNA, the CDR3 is TGTGCCAGCAGTTACAGGGGGACGACAGACGAGCAGTACGTC. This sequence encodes CASSYRGTTDEQYV.

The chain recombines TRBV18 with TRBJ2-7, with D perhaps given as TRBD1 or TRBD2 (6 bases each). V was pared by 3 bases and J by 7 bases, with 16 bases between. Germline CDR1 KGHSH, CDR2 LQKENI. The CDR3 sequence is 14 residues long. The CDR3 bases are TGTGCCAGCTCACCGCAGCCGGGGGCGCGAGAGCAGTACGTC. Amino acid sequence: CASSPQPGAREQYV.

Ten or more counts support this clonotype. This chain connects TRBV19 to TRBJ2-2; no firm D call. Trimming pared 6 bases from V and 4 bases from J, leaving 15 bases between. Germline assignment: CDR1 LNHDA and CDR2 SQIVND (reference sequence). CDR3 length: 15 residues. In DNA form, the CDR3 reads TGTGCCAGTAGATATAGGTTGGCGAGCACCGGGGAGCTGTTTTTT. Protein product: CASRYRLASTGELFF.

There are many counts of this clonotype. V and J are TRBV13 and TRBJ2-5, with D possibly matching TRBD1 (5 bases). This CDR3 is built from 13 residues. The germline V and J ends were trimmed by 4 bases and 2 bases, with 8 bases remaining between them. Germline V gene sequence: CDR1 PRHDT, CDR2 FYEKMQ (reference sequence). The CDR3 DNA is TGTGCCAGCAGCTCAGGGCCTCAAGAGACCCAGTACTTC. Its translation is CASSSGPQETQYF.

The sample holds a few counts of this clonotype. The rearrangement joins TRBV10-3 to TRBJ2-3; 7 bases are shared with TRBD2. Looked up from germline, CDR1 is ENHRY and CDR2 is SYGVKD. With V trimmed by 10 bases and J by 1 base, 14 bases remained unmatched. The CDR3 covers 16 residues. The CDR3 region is CATQAVSGGGTDTQYF. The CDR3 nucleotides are TGTGCCACCCAGGCGGTGTCGGGGGGAGGCACAGATACGCAGTATTTT.

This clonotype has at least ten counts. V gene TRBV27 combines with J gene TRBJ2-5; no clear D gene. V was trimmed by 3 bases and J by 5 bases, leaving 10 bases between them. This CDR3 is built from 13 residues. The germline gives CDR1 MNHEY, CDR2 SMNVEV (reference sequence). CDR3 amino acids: CASSFQRGETQYF. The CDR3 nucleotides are TGTGCCAGCAGTTTCCAGCGTGGGGAGACCCAGTACTTC.

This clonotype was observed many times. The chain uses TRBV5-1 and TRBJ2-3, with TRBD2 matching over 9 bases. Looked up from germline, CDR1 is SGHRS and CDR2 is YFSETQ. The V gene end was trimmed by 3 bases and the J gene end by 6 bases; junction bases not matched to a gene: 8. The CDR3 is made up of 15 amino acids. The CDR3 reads CASSSRGLAGDTQYF. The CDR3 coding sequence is TGCGCCAGCAGCTCACGAGGGCTAGCGGGGGATACGCAGTATTTT.

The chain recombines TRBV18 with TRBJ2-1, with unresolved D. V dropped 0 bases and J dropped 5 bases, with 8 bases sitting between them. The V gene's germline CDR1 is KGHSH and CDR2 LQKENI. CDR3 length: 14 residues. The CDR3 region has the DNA TGTGCCAGCTCACCACCCTGGGTGGACAATGAGCAGTTCTTC. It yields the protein CASSPPWVDNEQFF.

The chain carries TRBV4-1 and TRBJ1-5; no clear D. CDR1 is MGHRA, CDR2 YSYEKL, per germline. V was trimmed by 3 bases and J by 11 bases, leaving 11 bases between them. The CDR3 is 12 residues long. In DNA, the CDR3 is TGCGCCAGCAGCCAGGCGGGCGGAACCCAGCATTTT. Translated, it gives CASSQAGGTQHF.

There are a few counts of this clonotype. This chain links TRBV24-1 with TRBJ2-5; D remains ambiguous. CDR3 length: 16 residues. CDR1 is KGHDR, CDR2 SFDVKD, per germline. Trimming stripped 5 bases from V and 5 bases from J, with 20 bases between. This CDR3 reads CATSVTVGIGRETQYF. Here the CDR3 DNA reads TGTGCCACCAGTGTAACGGTGGGGATAGGGCGGGAGACCCAGTACTTC.

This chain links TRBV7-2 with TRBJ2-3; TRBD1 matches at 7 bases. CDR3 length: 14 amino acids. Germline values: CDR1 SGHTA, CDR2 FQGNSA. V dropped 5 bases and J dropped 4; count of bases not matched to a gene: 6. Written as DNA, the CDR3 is TGTGCCAGCAGCCCGTGGACAGGCCCAGATACGCAGTATTTT. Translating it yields CASSPWTGPDTQYF.

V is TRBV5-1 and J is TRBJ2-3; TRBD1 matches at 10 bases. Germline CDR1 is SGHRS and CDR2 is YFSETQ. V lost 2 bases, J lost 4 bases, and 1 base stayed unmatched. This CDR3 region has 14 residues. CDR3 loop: CASSFGQGADTQYF. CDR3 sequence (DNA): TGCGCCAGCAGCTTCGGACAGGGGGCAGATACGCAGTATTTT. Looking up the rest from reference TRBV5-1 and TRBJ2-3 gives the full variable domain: KAGVTQTPRYLIKTRGQQVTLSCSPISGHRSVSWYQQTPGQGLQFLFEYFSETQRNKGNFPGRFSGRQFSNSRSEMNVSTLELGDSALYLCASSFGQGADTQYFGPGTRLTVL.

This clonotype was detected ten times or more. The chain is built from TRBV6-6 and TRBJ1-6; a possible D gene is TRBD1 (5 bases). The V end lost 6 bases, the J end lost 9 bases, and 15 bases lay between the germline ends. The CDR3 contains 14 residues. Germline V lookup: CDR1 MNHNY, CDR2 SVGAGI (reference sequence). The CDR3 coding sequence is TGTGCCAGCAGCTCCGGGACGGTTAGTTCACCCCTCCACTTT. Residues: CASSSGTVSSPLHF.

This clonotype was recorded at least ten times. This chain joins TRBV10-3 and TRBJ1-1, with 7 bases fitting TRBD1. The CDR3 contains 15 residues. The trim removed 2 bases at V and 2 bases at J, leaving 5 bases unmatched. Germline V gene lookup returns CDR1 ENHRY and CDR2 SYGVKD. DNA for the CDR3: TGTGCCATCAGTGAGAGCAGGGGGGGAAACACTGAAGCTTTCTTT. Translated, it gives CAISESRGGNTEAFF.

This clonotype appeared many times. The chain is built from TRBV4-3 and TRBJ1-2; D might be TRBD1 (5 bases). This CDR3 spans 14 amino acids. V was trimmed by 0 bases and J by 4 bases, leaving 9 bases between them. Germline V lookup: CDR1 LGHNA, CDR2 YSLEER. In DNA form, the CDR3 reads TGCGCCAGCAGCCAAGATAAGGGGACCTATGGCTACACCTTC. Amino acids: CASSQDKGTYGYTF.

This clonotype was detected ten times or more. For the CDR3, the DNA is TGCGCCAGCAGCCTCGGGACAGGGAACTACGAGCAGTACTTC. This gives the protein CASSLGTGNYEQYF. V and J are TRBV5-1 and TRBJ2-7; 9 nucleotides line up with TRBD1. The CDR3 is 14 residues long. Trimming took 4 bases from V and 3 from J; bases not matched to a gene: 5. Germline V gene lookup returns CDR1 SGHRS and CDR2 YFSETQ.